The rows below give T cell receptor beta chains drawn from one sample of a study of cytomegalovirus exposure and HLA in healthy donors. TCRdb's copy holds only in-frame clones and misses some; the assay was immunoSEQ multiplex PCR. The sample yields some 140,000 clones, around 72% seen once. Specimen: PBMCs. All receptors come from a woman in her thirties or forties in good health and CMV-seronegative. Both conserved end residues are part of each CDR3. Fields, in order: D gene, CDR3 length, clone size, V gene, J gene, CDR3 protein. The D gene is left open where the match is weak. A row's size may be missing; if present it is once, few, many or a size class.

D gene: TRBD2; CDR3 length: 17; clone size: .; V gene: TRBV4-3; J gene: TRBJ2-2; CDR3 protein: CASSQDPAGANTGELFF
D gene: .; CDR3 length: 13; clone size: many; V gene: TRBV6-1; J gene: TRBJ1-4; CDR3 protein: CASRITRGEKLFF
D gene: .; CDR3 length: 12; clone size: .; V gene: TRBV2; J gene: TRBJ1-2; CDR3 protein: CASSEKGVGYTF
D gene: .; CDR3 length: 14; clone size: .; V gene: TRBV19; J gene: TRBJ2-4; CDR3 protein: CASSTHSAKNIQYF
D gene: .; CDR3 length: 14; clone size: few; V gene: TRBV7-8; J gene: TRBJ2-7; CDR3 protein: CASSLTGSTYEQYF
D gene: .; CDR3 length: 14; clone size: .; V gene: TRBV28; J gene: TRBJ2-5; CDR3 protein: CASSLFGDMETQYF
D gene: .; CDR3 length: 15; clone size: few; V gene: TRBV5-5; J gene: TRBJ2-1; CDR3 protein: CASSFQTGNLNEQFF
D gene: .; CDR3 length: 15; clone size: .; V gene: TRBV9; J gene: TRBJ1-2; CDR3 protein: CASSGLQDLNYGYTF
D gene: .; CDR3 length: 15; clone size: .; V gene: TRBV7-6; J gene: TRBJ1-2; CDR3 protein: CASSLEFGAADGYTF
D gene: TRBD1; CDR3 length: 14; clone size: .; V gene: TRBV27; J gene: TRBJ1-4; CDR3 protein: CASRPTGAYEKLFF
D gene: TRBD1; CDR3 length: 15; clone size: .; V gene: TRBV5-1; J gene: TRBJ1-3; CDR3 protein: CASSWTGISGNTIYF
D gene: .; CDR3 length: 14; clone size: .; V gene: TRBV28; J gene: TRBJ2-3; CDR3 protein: CASSRDSAGDTQYF
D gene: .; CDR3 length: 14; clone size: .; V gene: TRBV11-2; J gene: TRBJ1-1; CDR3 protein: CASSLGGRLTEAFF
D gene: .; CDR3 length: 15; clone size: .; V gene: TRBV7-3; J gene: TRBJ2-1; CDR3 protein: CASSPSGDSYNEQFF
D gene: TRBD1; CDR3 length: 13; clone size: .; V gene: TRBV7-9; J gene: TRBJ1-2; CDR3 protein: CASSPTGGNGYTF
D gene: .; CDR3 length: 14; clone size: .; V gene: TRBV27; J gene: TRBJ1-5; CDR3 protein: CASSSVPGNQPQHF
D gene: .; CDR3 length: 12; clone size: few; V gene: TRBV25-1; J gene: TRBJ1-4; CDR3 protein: CASTSTAGILTF
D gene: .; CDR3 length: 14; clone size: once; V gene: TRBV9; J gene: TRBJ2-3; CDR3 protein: CASSVGQGTDTQYF
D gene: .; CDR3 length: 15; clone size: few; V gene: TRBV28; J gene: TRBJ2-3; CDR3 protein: CASSLRQGGTDTQYF
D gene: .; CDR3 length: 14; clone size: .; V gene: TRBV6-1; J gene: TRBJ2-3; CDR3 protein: CASSDGLSTDTQYF
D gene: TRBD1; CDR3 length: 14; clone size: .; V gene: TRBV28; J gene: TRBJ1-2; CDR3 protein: CASSLTGQSYGYTF
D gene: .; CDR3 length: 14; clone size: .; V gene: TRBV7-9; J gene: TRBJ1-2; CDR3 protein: CASSPVQGYYGYTF
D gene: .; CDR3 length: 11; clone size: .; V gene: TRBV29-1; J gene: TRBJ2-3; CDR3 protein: CSVETRDTPYF
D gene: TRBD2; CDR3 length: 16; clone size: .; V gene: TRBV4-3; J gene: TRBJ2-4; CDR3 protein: CASSQDFTSGKNIQYF
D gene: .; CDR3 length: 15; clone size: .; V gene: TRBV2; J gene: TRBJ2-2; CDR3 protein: CASSDDLYNTGELFF
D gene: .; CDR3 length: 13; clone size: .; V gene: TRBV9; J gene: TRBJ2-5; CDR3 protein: CASSVATGETQYF
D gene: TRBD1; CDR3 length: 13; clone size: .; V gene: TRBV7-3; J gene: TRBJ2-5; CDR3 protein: CASSRTGTETQYF
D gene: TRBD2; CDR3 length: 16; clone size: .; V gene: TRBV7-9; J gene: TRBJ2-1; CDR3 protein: CASSSYERGGRVEQFF
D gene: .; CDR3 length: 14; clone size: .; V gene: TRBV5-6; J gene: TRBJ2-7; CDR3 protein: CASSLGQSVYEQYF
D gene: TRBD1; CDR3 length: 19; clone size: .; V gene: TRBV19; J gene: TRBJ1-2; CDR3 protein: CASSIWGVPVTGGGYGYTF
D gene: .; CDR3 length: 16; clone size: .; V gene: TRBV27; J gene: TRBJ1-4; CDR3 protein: CASSLKGRTTNEKLFF
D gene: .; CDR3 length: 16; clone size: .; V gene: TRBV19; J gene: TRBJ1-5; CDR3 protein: CASSIEVAPGNQPQHF
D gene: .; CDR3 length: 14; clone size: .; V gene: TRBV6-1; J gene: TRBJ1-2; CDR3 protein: CASSELSRLYGYTF
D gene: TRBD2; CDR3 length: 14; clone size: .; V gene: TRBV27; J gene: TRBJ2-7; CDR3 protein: CASSESGGGARQYF
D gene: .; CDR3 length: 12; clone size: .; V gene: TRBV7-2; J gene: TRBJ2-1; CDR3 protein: CASRQSYNEQFF
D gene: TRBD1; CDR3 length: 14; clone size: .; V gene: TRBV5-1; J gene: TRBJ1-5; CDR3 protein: CASSPGTGDQPQHF
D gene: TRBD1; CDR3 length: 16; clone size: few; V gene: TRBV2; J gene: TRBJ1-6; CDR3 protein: CASSGGTGANNSPLHF
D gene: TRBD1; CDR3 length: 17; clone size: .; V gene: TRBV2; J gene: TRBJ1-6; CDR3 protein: CAGEGTGYRAGNSPLHF
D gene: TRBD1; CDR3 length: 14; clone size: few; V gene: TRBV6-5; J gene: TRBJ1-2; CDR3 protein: CASRRQGNGYGYTF
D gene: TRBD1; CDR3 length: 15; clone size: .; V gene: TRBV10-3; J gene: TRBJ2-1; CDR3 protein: CAISDYTGDTGEQFF
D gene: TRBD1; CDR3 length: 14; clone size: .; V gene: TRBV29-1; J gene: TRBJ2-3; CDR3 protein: CSVGTGDYTDTQYF
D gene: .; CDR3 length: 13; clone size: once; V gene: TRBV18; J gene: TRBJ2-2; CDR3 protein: CASSREATGELFF
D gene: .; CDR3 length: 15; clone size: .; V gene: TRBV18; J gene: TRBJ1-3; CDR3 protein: CASSPPNFSGNTIYF
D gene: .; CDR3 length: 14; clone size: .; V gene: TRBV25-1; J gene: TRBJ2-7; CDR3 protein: CASTGNPSSYEQYF
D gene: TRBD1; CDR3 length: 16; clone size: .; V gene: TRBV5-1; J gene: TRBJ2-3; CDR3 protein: CASSSQPGTDTDTQYF
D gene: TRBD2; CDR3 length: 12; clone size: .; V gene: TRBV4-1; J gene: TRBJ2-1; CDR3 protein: CASSPAGREQFF
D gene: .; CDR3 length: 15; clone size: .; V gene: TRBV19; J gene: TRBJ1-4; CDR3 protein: CASSMSGWSPEKLFF
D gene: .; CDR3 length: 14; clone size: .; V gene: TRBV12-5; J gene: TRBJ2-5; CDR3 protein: CASGLGSHQETQYF
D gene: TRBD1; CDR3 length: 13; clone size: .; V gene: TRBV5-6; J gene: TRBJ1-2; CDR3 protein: CASSLGTVHGYTF
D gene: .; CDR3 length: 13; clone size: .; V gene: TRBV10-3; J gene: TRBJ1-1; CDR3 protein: CAISTGSSREAFF
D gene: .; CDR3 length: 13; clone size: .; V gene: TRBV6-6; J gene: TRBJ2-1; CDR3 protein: CASSIDRSYEQFF
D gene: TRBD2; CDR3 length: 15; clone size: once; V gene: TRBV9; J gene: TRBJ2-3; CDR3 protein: CASSFGLAGGDTQYF